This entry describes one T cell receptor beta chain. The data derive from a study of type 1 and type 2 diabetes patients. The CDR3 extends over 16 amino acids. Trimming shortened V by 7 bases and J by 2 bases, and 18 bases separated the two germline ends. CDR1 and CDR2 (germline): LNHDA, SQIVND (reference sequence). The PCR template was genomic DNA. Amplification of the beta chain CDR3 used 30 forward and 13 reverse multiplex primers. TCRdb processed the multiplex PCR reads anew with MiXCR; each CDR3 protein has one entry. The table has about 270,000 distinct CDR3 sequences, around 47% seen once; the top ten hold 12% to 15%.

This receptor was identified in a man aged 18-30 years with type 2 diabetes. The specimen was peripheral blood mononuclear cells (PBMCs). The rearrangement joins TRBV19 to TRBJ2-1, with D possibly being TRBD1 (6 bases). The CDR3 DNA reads TGTGCCAGTACCCTGAGGGGGTCTCTACCCTACAATGAGCAGTTCTTC. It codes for CASTLRGSLPYNEQFF. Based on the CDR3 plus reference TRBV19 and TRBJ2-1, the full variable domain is DGGITQSPKYLFRKEGQNVTLSCEQNLNHDAMYWYRQDPGQGLRLIYYSQIVNDFQKGDIAEGYSVSREKKESFPLTVTSAQKNPTAFYLCASTLRGSLPYNEQFFGPGTRLTVL.